The rows below give T cell receptor beta chains drawn from one sample of a study of CD8 T cells in ankylosing spondylitis. MiXCR was run by TCRdb on the 5' RACE reads, yielding one entry per CDR3 protein. Here the sample spans about 340,000 distinct CDR3 sequences, roughly 20% being singletons. Sequenced sample: blood, either unsorted or a sorted T cell fraction (not recorded which). Receptors were obtained from a male donor with ankylosing spondylitis or in good health (not recorded which). Each CDR3 is given with its conserved first and last residue. Fields, in order: clone size, D gene, J gene, V gene, CDR3 protein, CDR3 DNA. The D gene is left open where the match is weak. Only part of the rows carry a size: once, few, many, or a class if the clone is expanded.

size: many; D: NA; J: TRBJ1-2; V: TRBV4-1; CDR3: CASSQVDAGYGYTF; DNA: TGCGCCAGCAGCCAAGTGGATGCGGGGTATGGCTACACCTTC
size: NA; D: NA; J: TRBJ2-7; V: TRBV7-9; CDR3: CASSLWGGQGIHEQYF; DNA: TGTGCCAGCAGCTTATGGGGCGGGCAGGGAATCCACGAGCAGTACTTC
size: NA; D: NA; J: TRBJ2-5; V: TRBV30; CDR3: CAWSGGGGETQYF; DNA: TGTGCCTGGAGTGGGGGAGGGGGAGAGACCCAGTACTTC
size: few; D: TRBD1; J: TRBJ2-3; V: TRBV5-8; CDR3: CASNLQGTDTQYF; DNA: TGTGCCAGCAACCTACAGGGGACAGATACGCAGTATTTT
size: NA; D: TRBD2; J: TRBJ2-2; V: TRBV5-5; CDR3: CASSWGGGDTGELFF; DNA: TGTGCCAGCAGCTGGGGGGGTGGGGACACCGGGGAGCTGTTTTTT
size: NA; D: NA; J: TRBJ2-6; V: TRBV6-4; CDR3: CASSDDSSGANVLTF; DNA: TGTGCCAGCAGTGACGACAGCTCTGGGGCCAACGTCCTGACTTTC
size: few; D: TRBD1; J: TRBJ2-4; V: TRBV7-9; CDR3: CASSRTGGAAKNIQYF; DNA: TGTGCCAGCAGCAGAACAGGGGGCGCGGCCAAAAACATTCAGTACTTC
size: few; D: TRBD2; J: TRBJ2-1; V: TRBV12-3/TRBV12-4; CDR3: CASSPSLSGGAQGSYNEQFF; DNA: TGTGCCAGCAGCCCCTCCCTTAGCGGGGGGGCTCAGGGGTCCTACAATGAGCAGTTCTTC
size: few; D: NA; J: TRBJ2-2; V: TRBV2; CDR3: CASKVTMPGGELFF; DNA: TGTGCCAGCAAGGTTACGATGCCCGGCGGGGAGCTGTTTTTT
size: NA; D: TRBD2; J: TRBJ2-1; V: TRBV2; CDR3: CASTERGGLNEQFF; DNA: TGTGCCAGCACGGAGCGGGGGGGCTTGAATGAGCAGTTCTTC
size: NA; D: TRBD2; J: TRBJ2-2; V: TRBV29-1; CDR3: CSVEEAGVNTGELFF; DNA: TGCAGCGTTGAAGAAGCGGGGGTTAACACCGGGGAGCTGTTTTTT
size: once; D: TRBD1; J: TRBJ2-1; V: TRBV9; CDR3: CASSASPDRVRNDEQFF; DNA: TGTGCCAGCAGCGCCTCCCCGGACAGGGTTCGTAACGATGAGCAGTTCTTC
size: NA; D: NA; J: TRBJ2-3; V: TRBV13; CDR3: CASSARGIQSDTQYF; DNA: TGTGCCAGCAGCGCACGGGGGATCCAATCGGATACGCAGTATTTT
size: few; D: NA; J: TRBJ2-5; V: TRBV4-1; CDR3: CASSQEGGEETQYF; DNA: TGCGCCAGCAGCCAAGAAGGGGGGGAGGAGACCCAGTACTTC
size: few; D: TRBD2; J: TRBJ2-7; V: TRBV20-1; CDR3: CSARDLLAGGYEQYF; DNA: TGCAGTGCTAGAGATCTCTTAGCGGGGGGCTACGAGCAGTACTTC
size: NA; D: NA; J: TRBJ2-1; V: TRBV27; CDR3: CASSPSHSYNEQFF; DNA: TGTGCCAGCAGTCCATCCCACTCCTACAATGAGCAGTTCTTC
size: few; D: NA; J: TRBJ2-7; V: TRBV2; CDR3: CATDKGRSYEQYF; DNA: TGTGCCACCGATAAGGGACGGTCCTACGAGCAGTACTTC
size: few; D: NA; J: TRBJ2-1; V: TRBV25-1; CDR3: CASSEVQGEAYNEQFF; DNA: TGTGCCAGCAGTGAGGTTCAAGGGGAGGCCTACAATGAGCAGTTCTTC
size: NA; D: NA; J: TRBJ2-7; V: TRBV6-5; CDR3: CASSYFGVSSYEQYF; DNA: TGTGCCAGCAGTTACTTCGGTGTCAGCTCCTACGAGCAGTACTTC
size: NA; D: TRBD1; J: TRBJ2-7; V: TRBV4-1; CDR3: CASSQDRAGGGNEQYF; DNA: TGCGCCAGCAGCCAAGATCGGGCAGGGGGTGGCAACGAGCAGTACTTC
size: NA; D: NA; J: TRBJ2-1; V: TRBV29-1; CDR3: CSVSGTQGNEQFF; DNA: TGCAGCGTATCCGGGACGCAGGGGAATGAGCAGTTCTTC
size: few; D: TRBD2; J: TRBJ2-7; V: TRBV5-1; CDR3: CASSSGLADEQYF; DNA: TGCGCCAGCAGCTCAGGACTAGCGGACGAGCAGTACTTC